These 18 T cell receptor beta chains came from one sample sequenced in a study of control samples from healthy donors and cancer patients. Clones were read by immunoSEQ multiplex PCR, and TCRdb kept only the in-frame ones, dropping some. Of about 410,000 clones in the sample, 90% were seen once. Input material: PBMCs. Receptors were obtained from a man aged 40-49 years with head and neck cancer.

The genes are TRBV11-2 and TRBJ2-5; 10 bases are a match to TRBD2. This CDR3 contains 16 residues. Germline V gives CDR1 SGHAT, CDR2 FQNNGV. V gave up 5 bases and J gave up 5 bases; unmatched junction bases: 11. The CDR3 DNA reads TGTGCCAGCAGCCCGCGTGGGGCTAGCGGGGGTGAGACCCAGTACTTC. This translates into CASSPRGASGGETQYF.

The chain couples TRBV2 to TRBJ2-7; 10 bases align to TRBD1. Germline CDR1 reads SNHLY; CDR2 reads FYNNEI. J lost 7 bases, V lost 6 bases, and 9 bases had no gene match. The CDR3 spans 14 residues. CDR3 DNA sequence: TGTGCCAGCAGGACCGGGACAGGGGACTTTGAGCAGTACTTC. It translates to CASRTGTGDFEQYF.

This sequence joins TRBV27 and TRBJ2-2; tentatively, D is TRBD1 (5 bases). Trimming pared 2 bases from V and 7 bases from J, leaving 20 bases between. This CDR3 spans 17 amino acids. Germline V CDR1 and CDR2: MNHEY, SMNVEV (reference sequence). The CDR3 DNA reads TGTGCCAGCAGTTTAGGTTTCTGGCAGGGTGTTAACGGGGAGCTGTTTTTT. Its protein is CASSLGFWQGVNGELFF.

V is TRBV25-1 and J is TRBJ2-2; perhaps TRBD1 as D (5 bases). The CDR3 totals 16 residues. Germline CDR1 reads MGHDK; CDR2 reads SYGVNS. V lost 0 bases, J lost 4 bases, and 12 bases lay in between. The CDR3 DNA reads TGTGCCAGCAGTGAATATGAGCAGGGCACCACCGGGGAGCTGTTTTTT. Protein product: CASSEYEQGTTGELFF.

The chain joins TRBV9 to TRBJ1-4; unclear D gene. CDR1 is SGDLS and CDR2 is YYNGEE in the germline V gene. CDR3 length equals 15 residues. V was shortened by 1 base and J by 3 bases, with 10 bases between the two germline ends. The CDR3 loop is CASSVSPAPNEKLFF. DNA for the CDR3: TGTGCCAGCAGCGTATCGCCAGCCCCTAATGAAAAACTGTTTTTT.

The rearrangement uses TRBV9 and TRBJ2-7; 13 bases line up with TRBD2. The ends lost 4 bases at V and 7 bases at J; junction bases unmatched: 11. Germline CDR1 is SGDLS and CDR2 is YYNGEE. This CDR3 is built from 16 residues. CDR3 coding DNA: TGTGCCAGCAGCCTACGGACTAGCGGGAGTCGTGGGGAGCAGTACTTC. Amino acids: CASSLRTSGSRGEQYF.

The CDR3 sequence: CASSSTGGNTEAFF. The CDR3 bases are TGTGCCAGCAGCAGCACAGGGGGCAACACTGAAGCTTTCTTT. The chain couples TRBV7-8 to TRBJ1-1; TRBD1 matches at 9 bases. The J segment lost 2 bases and the V segment lost 5 bases, leaving 3 bases of the junction unmatched. The CDR3 length is 14 residues. Germline CDR1 is SGHVS and CDR2 is FQNEAQ.

The chain couples TRBV6-2 or TRBV6-3 to TRBJ2-1, with a possible D match to TRBD1 (6 bases). The CDR3 is 12 amino acids. CDR1 is MNHEY, CDR2 SVGEGT, per germline. The ends were cut back, 1 base at V and 9 bases at J, with 7 bases in the middle. The CDR3 loop is CASSYLGAEQFF. The CDR3 nucleotides read TGTGCCAGCAGTTACTTGGGGGCTGAGCAGTTCTTC.

V gene TRBV9 combines with J gene TRBJ2-7; D is perhaps TRBD1 or TRBD2 (6 bases each). Germline CDR1 is SGDLS and CDR2 is YYNGEE. Deletions cut 0 bases from V and 3 bases from J, with 13 bases between. The CDR3 has 15 residues. The CDR3 here is CASSVGGAGNYEQYF. The CDR3 nucleotides are TGTGCCAGCAGCGTAGGGGGGGCGGGCAACTACGAGCAGTACTTC. Supplemented by reference TRBV9 and TRBJ2-7, the full variable domain reads DSGVTQTPKHLITATGQRVTLRCSPRSGDLSVYWYQQSLDQGLQFLIQYYNGEERAKGNILERFSAQQFPDLHSELNLSSLELGDSALYFCASSVGGAGNYEQYFGPGTRLTVT.

Regarding this clone: Other nucleotide sequences from this sample produce the same CDR3. The chain employs TRBV19 and TRBJ2-5, with 7 bases lining up with TRBD1. V lost 5 bases to trimming and J lost 5 bases; unmatched junction nucleotides: 8. Germline CDR1 is LNHDA and CDR2 is SQIVND (reference sequence). There are 14 residues in the CDR3. CDR3 sequence reads: CASSLRQGWETQYF. CDR3 nucleotides: TGTGCCAGTAGTCTCCGACAGGGTTGGGAGACCCAGTACTTC.

CDR3 in amino acids: CAIGTSGDQPQHF. The CDR3 DNA reads as TGTGCCATCGGGACCTCAGGGGATCAGCCCCAGCATTTT. The chain has TRBV10-3 and TRBJ1-5, with D perhaps matching TRBD1 (6 bases). V lost 8 bases and J 5 bases, leaving 13 bases between the germline ends. CDR3 length: 13 residues. The germline gives CDR1 ENHRY, CDR2 SYGVKD.

The V call is TRBV28, the J call TRBJ2-4, with D possibly matching TRBD1 (6 bases). V was trimmed by 5 bases and J by 7 bases, leaving 12 bases between them. The CDR3 covers 13 residues. Germline CDR1 MDHEN, CDR2 SYDVKM. The CDR3 nucleotides are TGTGCCAGCAGTCCCGATCAGGGGAACATTCAGTACTTC. Translating gives CASSPDQGNIQYF.

The chain employs TRBV9 and TRBJ1-6; no clear D. This CDR3 is 15 amino acids long. V lost 5 bases to trimming and J lost 10 bases, with 19 bases between them. Germline-derived CDR1 and CDR2 are SGDLS and YYNGEE. The CDR3 protein is CASSYQLGLGSPLHF. In DNA, the CDR3 is TGTGCCAGCAGTTATCAGCTAGGGCTTGGGTCACCCCTCCACTTT.

As regards this clone: Other DNA sequences of this sample code for an identical CDR3. This CDR3 reads CASSQDLAGQPQHF. The CDR3 coding sequence is TGTGCCAGCAGCCAAGATCTGGCGGGTCAGCCCCAGCATTTT. The gene calls are TRBV3-1 (or the pseudogene TRBV3-2) and TRBJ1-5, with D hard to call. The CDR3 totals 14 residues. CDR1 and CDR2 (germline): LGHDT, YNNKEL (reference sequence). V was pared by 0 bases and J by 6 bases, with 9 bases between.

The rearrangement joins TRBV5-4 to TRBJ2-1, with 13 bases fitting TRBD2. The CDR3 covers 15 residues. From germline, CDR1 is SGHNT and CDR2 YYREEE (reference sequence). V trimming: 3 bases; J trimming: 6 bases; junction bases outside the gene matches: 3. CDR3 loop: CASSSGLAGVNEQFF. For the CDR3, the DNA is TGTGCCAGCAGCTCCGGACTAGCGGGGGTCAATGAGCAGTTCTTC.

The chain joins TRBV7-9 to TRBJ2-1, with D perhaps matching TRBD1 (5 bases). In germline, CDR1 is SEHNR, CDR2 FQNEAQ (reference sequence). This CDR3 comprises 12 residues. V shed 7 bases and J shed 9 bases, with 13 bases lying between them. The CDR3 bases are TGTGCCAGCAAAAACAGGCTCGTTGAGCAGTTCTTC. This sequence encodes CASKNRLVEQFF.

The chain uses TRBV5-1 and TRBJ1-1; no firm D call. Germline V gene lookup returns CDR1 SGHRS and CDR2 YFSETQ. Trimming took off 4 bases at V and 0 bases at J, with 10 bases between the two ends. CDR3 length equals 14 residues. Here the CDR3 reads CASSEQLMNTEAFF. CDR3 coding DNA: TGCGCCAGCAGCGAACAATTGATGAACACTGAAGCTTTCTTT.

CDR3 residues: CASSQGRQDGGYTF. The DNA of the CDR3 is TGTGCCAGCAGCCAAGGAAGGCAGGACGGTGGCTACACCTTC. V usage is TRBV14 and J usage is TRBJ1-2; no clear D. The V gene's germline CDR1 is SGHDN and CDR2 FVKESK. CDR3 size: 14 residues. The V and J ends lost 1 base and 7 bases respectively, with 13 bases between them. Combining the CDR3 with reference TRBV14 and TRBJ1-2 gives the whole variable domain EAGVTQFPSHSVIEKGQTVTLRCDPISGHDNLYWYRRVMGKEIKFLLHFVKESKQDESGMPNNRFLAERTGGTYSTLKVQPAELEDSGVYFCASSQGRQDGGYTFGSGTRLTVV.